A selection of T cell receptor beta chains follows, all from one sample in a study of breast tumors, draining lymph nodes, adjacent tissues. TCRdb ran MiXCR on the multiplex PCR reads and lists one entry per CDR3 protein. The sample has 150,000 to 200,000 distinct CDR3 sequences; 30% to 35% are singletons. Sequenced: axillary lymph node tissue. The receptor set was obtained from a female donor with breast cancer. Some clones in this sample may be carry-over from other donors' samples. The CDR3 runs from the conserved cysteine through the conserved F or W. D genes are given only for firm matches. Only some rows state a clone size, as once, few, many or a class for expanded clones.

clone_size	d_call	v_call	cdr3_length	j_call	cdr3_nt	cdr3_aa
once	-	TRBV28	16	TRBJ1-2	TGTGCCAGCAGTTTAGGGGGGGCGGATAGCCTATATGGCTACACCTTC	CASSLGGADSLYGYTF
few	-	TRBV27	13	TRBJ1-2	TGTGCCAGCTCCGACAGCAATAACTATGGCTACACCTTC	CASSDSNNYGYTF
-	TRBD1	TRBV20-1	11	TRBJ1-1	TGCAGTGCTAGGAGGACAGGGGCAGCTCTCTTT	CSARRTGAALF
many	-	TRBV7-9	11	TRBJ1-2	TGTGCCAGCAGCTTAATAGATGGCTACACCTTC	CASSLIDGYTF
many	-	TRBV7-3	15	TRBJ2-1	TGTGCCAGCAGCGATGGCAGGGGCAATACAAATGAGCAGTTCTTC	CASSDGRGNTNEQFF
few	-	TRBV5-8	13	TRBJ1-1	TGTGCCAGCACCCCGTATGGGGACACTGAAGCTTTCTTT	CASTPYGDTEAFF
many	-	TRBV19	16	TRBJ1-6	TGTGCCAGTAGTATATCCGGGCCGAATAGTGATTCACCCCTCCACTTT	CASSISGPNSDSPLHF
-	-	TRBV20-1	14	TRBJ1-2	TGCAGTGCGCTCAAGCGGGACGCCGGCTCTGGAAACACCTTC	CSALKRDAGSGNTF
many	-	TRBV4-2	15	TRBJ2-2	TGTGCCAGCAGCCCCGGCAGAGCGGGCACCGGGGAGCTGTTTTTT	CASSPGRAGTGELFF
many	-	TRBV5-1	14	TRBJ1-2	TGCGCCAGCAGCTTGGGGGAGGGTCTTGGCGGCTACACCTTC	CASSLGEGLGGYTF
few	-	TRBV6-1	16	TRBJ2-1	TGTGCCAGCATTCCGGTTGGTGGCGCATGGGACAATGAGCAGTTCTTC	CASIPVGGAWDNEQFF
many	TRBD2	TRBV12-3/TRBV12-4	18	TRBJ2-3	TGTGCCAGCAGTCCCCGAGGAAGCGGGGGGCCAAGCACAGATACGCAGTATTTT	CASSPRGSGGPSTDTQYF
-	TRBD1	TRBV6-5	15	TRBJ2-5	TGTGCCAGCAGGCCGGTAGGGACAGGGAGTGGGACCCAGTACTTC	CASRPVGTGSGTQYF
-	-	TRBV10-3	12	TRBJ2-7	TGTGCCAGCAGTTACTCAGGTGACGAGCAGTACTTC	CASSYSGDEQYF
many	TRBD1	TRBV30	13	TRBJ1-2	TGTGCCTGGGGCGGCGACAGGGCCCTAGTTAGCACCTTC	CAWGGDRALVSTF
few	TRBD1	TRBV6-5	14	TRBJ2-7	TGTGCCAGCAGTCATCGGGACAGGGAACGCGAGCAGTACTTC	CASSHRDREREQYF
many	-	TRBV10-3	14	TRBJ2-7	TGTGCCATCAGTCCGGGATCTGAGACTTACGAGCAGTACTTC	CAISPGSETYEQYF
-	-	TRBV11-1	14	TRBJ1-1	TGTGCCAGCAGCTTAGAGTCTTCGGGCACTGAAGCTTTCTTT	CASSLESSGTEAFF
-	-	TRBV7-7	14	TRBJ2-5	TGTGCTAGGCCCGCCCGCGGGGTAGCGGAGACCCAGTACTTC	CARPARGVAETQYF
-	-	TRBV29-1	15	TRBJ1-1	TGCAGCGTTGAGTGGAGGGACGGTTTGAACACTGAAGCTTTCTTT	CSVEWRDGLNTEAFF
few	-	TRBV6-1	16	TRBJ1-2	TGTGCCAGCAGTACTACTTTATCAACGGGGGACGGCGGCTACACCTTC	CASSTTLSTGDGGYTF
many	TRBD1	TRBV12-5	17	TRBJ1-2	TGTGCTAGTGGTTTGGTAGGACTTGGGCAGGGGGCTGTTGGCTACACCTTC	CASGLVGLGQGAVGYTF
many	-	TRBV4-2	19	TRBJ2-3	TGTGCCAGCAGCCAAGATCAAAGGCCTAGCCTTGATTTAACAGATACGCAGTATTTT	CASSQDQRPSLDLTDTQYF
-	-	TRBV7-9	13	TRBJ1-1	TGTGCCAGCAGGGGACGTCTGGCCGAGGTAGCTTTCTTT	CASRGRLAEVAFF
-	TRBD1	TRBV20-1	15	TRBJ2-3	TGCAGTGCTAGGGACAATACAGGGGTTGCAGATACGCAGTATTTT	CSARDNTGVADTQYF
many	-	TRBV6-6	14	TRBJ2-1	TGTGCCAGCAGCCAAAAGACTAGTTCGGGTGAGCAGTTCTTC	CASSQKTSSGEQFF
few	TRBD1	TRBV6-6	14	TRBJ2-7	TGTGTCACCTTGCACTCCGGACAGGGAAACGAGCAGTACTTC	CVTLHSGQGNEQYF
many	-	TRBV7-9	15	TRBJ1-4	TGTGCCAGCAGCGTAGGGACGGCAACTAATGAAAAACTGTTTTTT	CASSVGTATNEKLFF
many	-	TRBV19	14	TRBJ1-6	TGTGCCAGTAGTCAGGGGTTGGCTGGTTCACCCCTCCACTTT	CASSQGLAGSPLHF
many	-	TRBV10-3	11	TRBJ1-2	TGTGCCATCAGTGGAGGAGAAGGCTACACCTTC	CAISGGEGYTF
-	-	TRBV19	12	TRBJ1-1	TGTGCCAGTAGTAGGGGTTACACTGAAGCTTTCTTT	CASSRGYTEAFF
-	-	TRBV20-1	13	TRBJ1-2	TGCAGTGCCAGCACCCGGGGGGACTATGGCTACACCTTC	CSASTRGDYGYTF
-	-	TRBV29-1	11	TRBJ2-5	TGCGGCGTTGATCAACAAGAGACCCAGTACTTC	CGVDQQETQYF
many	-	TRBV6-5	15	TRBJ2-6	TGTGCCAGCAGGCCCCCAGGGAGAGGGGCCAACGTCCTGACTTTC	CASRPPGRGANVLTF
many	-	TRBV7-9	13	TRBJ2-5	TGTGCCAGCAGCTCACGGGGGCGGGAGACCCAGTACTTC	CASSSRGRETQYF